Below are 17 T cell receptor beta chains sequenced from a single sample in a study of T cells after yellow fever vaccination. Via MiXCR, TCRdb re-called the 5' RACE reads, giving one row per CDR3 protein. Of about 340,000 distinct CDR3 sequences detected, more than 8.5% appear once; the ten largest clones hold about a sixth. Sequenced here: PBMCs, sampled on the day of the first yellow fever vaccination. These receptors were taken from a young man who received the YFV17D yellow fever vaccine.

The V and J genes are TRBV29-1 and TRBJ1-1, with 7 nucleotides matching TRBD1. Germline CDR1 SQVTM, CDR2 ANQGSEA. The CDR3 totals 13 residues. V lost 7 bases, J lost 0 bases, and 5 bases stayed unmatched. The CDR3 loop is CSAQGQLNTEAFF. Here the CDR3 DNA reads TGCAGCGCGCAGGGACAGTTGAACACTGAAGCTTTCTTT.

This chain joins TRBV5-1 and TRBJ2-7, with a weak D call TRBD2 (7 bases). From germline, CDR1 is SGHRS and CDR2 YFSETQ. V dropped 4 bases and J dropped 6 bases, with 14 bases sitting between them. The CDR3 length is 13 residues. CDR3 bases: TGCGCCAGCAGCGTCGAGGGAGGGGGCGAGCAGTACTTC. Translated: CASSVEGGGEQYF.

The chain carries TRBV7-2 and TRBJ2-3; D may be TRBD1 (6 bases). V was clipped by 6 bases and J by 0 bases, with 10 bases between them. Germline values: CDR1 SGHTA, CDR2 FQGNSA. The CDR3 is 14 amino acids. CDR3 sequence: CASRPTGSTDTQYF. The CDR3, as DNA: TGTGCCAGCAGACCTACAGGGAGCACAGATACGCAGTATTTT.

This clonotype was counted only a few times. The chain has TRBV7-9 and TRBJ1-3, with a weak D call TRBD1 (5 bases). Per germline, CDR1 SEHNR and CDR2 FQNEAQ (reference sequence). The CDR3 spans 16 residues. V was clipped by 4 bases and J by 2 bases, with 15 bases between them. The CDR3 reads CASSSGREITGNTIYF. The CDR3 bases are TGTGCCAGCAGCTCCGGCAGGGAGATAACTGGAAACACCATATATTTT.

This rearrangement joins TRBV5-1 to TRBJ2-2; 7 bases map to TRBD1. CDR1 SGHRS and CDR2 YFSETQ come from the germline V gene. The CDR3 runs to 15 residues. The V segment lost 3 bases and the J segment 3 bases; nucleotides outside the gene matches: 5. In DNA form, the CDR3 reads TGCGCCAGCAGCTCCGACAGGGCGGACACCGGGGAGCTGTTTTTT. Translation: CASSSDRADTGELFF.

This clonotype was seen at least ten times. V gene TRBV6-2 or TRBV6-3 combines with J gene TRBJ2-7; perhaps TRBD2 as D (6 bases). Germline CDR1 MNHEY, CDR2 SVGEGT. The ends were cut back, 6 bases at V and 3 bases at J, with 9 bases in the middle. The CDR3 length is 12 residues. For the CDR3, the DNA is TGTGCCAGCAGCCGGGGGAACTACGAGCAGTACTTC. Amino acids: CASSRGNYEQYF.

This clonotype was recorded once. The chain couples TRBV7-3 to TRBJ2-2; tentatively, D is TRBD1 (6 bases). The ends were cut back, 5 bases at V and 3 bases at J, with 13 bases in the middle. CDR1 and CDR2 from the germline V gene are SGHTA and FQGTGA. This CDR3 region has 15 residues. The CDR3 region is CASSPRQAYTGELFF. DNA of the CDR3: TGTGCCAGCAGCCCCCGACAGGCTTACACCGGGGAGCTGTTTTTT.

The chain uses TRBV12-3 or TRBV12-4 and TRBJ1-2, with no clear D. Trimming took off 6 bases at V and 2 bases at J, with 10 bases between the two ends. This CDR3 has 13 amino acids. CDR3 in amino acids: CASRLDGNYGYTF. The CDR3 nucleotides read TGTGCCAGCAGGCTCGACGGGAACTATGGCTACACCTTC.

This clonotype was observed a handful of times. The conserved closing phenylalanine or tryptophan is absent in this CDR3, likely reflecting a read error. The DNA is left out, because the CDR3 cannot be placed on it with certainty; the CDR3 is given as TCRdb lists it. V and J are TRBV5-8 and TRBJ1-2; TRBD1 is the table's D call and was not checked against the DNA. The V gene's germline CDR1 is SGHTS and CDR2 YDEGEE. The CDR3 has 10 amino acids, counting both end residues. The CDR3 region is CASLQLKGAY.

This clonotype was recorded at least ten times. The chain uses TRBV12-3 or TRBV12-4 and TRBJ2-7; D is undetermined. The CDR3 spans 14 residues. Trimming pared 3 bases from V and 2 bases from J, leaving 11 bases between. In nucleotides, the CDR3 is TGTGCCAGCAGTTTGGGCGGACGGGCCTACGAGCAGTACGTC. Protein product: CASSLGGRAYEQYV.

The chain employs TRBV9 and TRBJ2-2; maybe TRBD2 (5 bases). CDR3 length: 16 residues. Trimming took off 4 bases at V and 1 base at J, with 14 bases between the two ends. Germline V gives CDR1 SGDLS, CDR2 YYNGEE. CDR3 amino acids: CASSPRRVGNTGELFF. The CDR3 nucleotides read TGTGCCAGCAGCCCTCGGCGGGTGGGGAACACCGGGGAGCTGTTTTTT.

This clonotype occurred a few times. The chain has TRBV4-3 and TRBJ2-1; 8 nucleotides match TRBD1. V was clipped by 4 bases and J by 9 bases; unmatched bases: 5. The CDR3 is made up of 13 amino acids. Germline-derived CDR1 and CDR2 are LGHNA and YSLEER. The CDR3 here is CASSPAGGFEQFF. The CDR3 DNA reads TGCGCCAGCAGCCCGGCAGGGGGCTTTGAGCAGTTCTTC.

The chain joins TRBV7-6 to TRBJ1-5; 7 nucleotides agree with TRBD1. V lost 5 bases, J lost 3 bases, and 4 bases stayed unmatched. CDR1 is SGHVS, CDR2 FNYEAQ, per germline. The CDR3 is 14 amino acids. The CDR3, as DNA: TGTGCCAGCAGCGTCAGGGGGAACAATCAGCCCCAGCATTTT. Protein sequence: CASSVRGNNQPQHF.

This clonotype was seen a few times. The rearrangement uses TRBV5-1 and TRBJ2-5, with D hard to call. The CDR3 has 13 amino acids. The ends were cut back, 6 bases at V and 5 bases at J, with 14 bases in the middle. The germline gives CDR1 SGHRS, CDR2 YFSETQ. CDR3 region: CASTAVSSETQYF. The CDR3 DNA sequence: TGCGCCAGCACCGCGGTTTCTTCTGAGACCCAGTACTTC.

In its sample, this clonotype was seen a few times. The chain couples TRBV20-1 to TRBJ2-1, with 10 bases that match TRBD2. After removal of 6 bases from V and 9 bases from J, the junction contained 11 bases not matched to a gene. CDR1 and CDR2 (germline): DFQATT, SNEGSKA (reference sequence). This CDR3 is 14 amino acids long. CDR3 sequence (DNA): TGCAGTGCAGAAAGCGGGGGGGCCTCTTCTGAGCAGTTCTTC. Translated: CSAESGGASSEQFF.

This clonotype was seen a handful of times. CDR3 region: CASSSGTGISPLHF. In nucleotides, the CDR3 is TGCGCCAGCAGCAGCGGGACGGGAATTTCACCCCTCCACTTT. The chain links TRBV5-1 to TRBJ1-6, with D maybe TRBD1 (5 bases). CDR3 length: 14 residues. V gave up 4 bases and J gave up 9 bases, with 14 bases separating them. Germline lookup yields CDR1 SGHRS and CDR2 YFSETQ.

This clonotype was detected ten times or more. The CDR3 bases are TGCGCCAGCAGCCCTGACAGGGCTAACGGGGAGCTGTTTTTT. Its translation is CASSPDRANGELFF. The chain has TRBV5-1 and TRBJ2-2; 7 nucleotides agree with TRBD1. The CDR3 consists of 14 residues. J gave up 7 bases and V 4 bases, and 7 bases lay outside the gene matches. From germline, CDR1 is SGHRS and CDR2 YFSETQ.